What follows is one T cell receptor (beta chain) and its context. This clone's antigen is unknown. Base qualities are not at hand, and no much larger clone is one base apart. The immunoSEQ Assay, a bias-controlled multiplex PCR, was used to amplify TCRbeta CDR3 regions from genomic DNA. From the authors' description of their analysis: Within the assay, amplification of reference gene primers was used to estimate how many nucleated cells each sample contained. To quantify the absolute abundance of each unique TCRbeta CDR3 rearrangement, sequence reads were collapsed and filtered. For each sample, productive Simpson clonality was calculated by taking the square root of Simpson's diversity index across productive rearrangements. Here the immuneACCESS table is served through TCRdb, limited to in-frame sequences with V and J called. Missing clones are a known gap in these copies; in checked studies unresolved V genes cover under half, and the rest lacks a known reason. The DNA was the basis for D and trimming; V, J and clone size are from that table. Present in this sample are around 140,000 clones, 87% of which were seen just once. Under 4.5% of the sample belongs to the ten largest clones.

The sample belongs to a study of blood T cell repertoires in COVID-19 (dated by TCRdb to between 2020 and 2021). Background on the whole study: Collaborator samples came from the United States, Italy and Spain and covered acute and convalescent phases of COVID-19. The prospective study material was composed of cDNA or gDNA derived from T cells, B-cell-depleted T cells, or PBMCs. Subjects who had been exposed to COVID-19, were actively infected with it, or had recovered from it provided the deeply sampled blood TCRbeta repertoires that made up the dataset. The repertoires were made available in a free public database intended to serve as a resource for research on the immune response to SARS-CoV-2. The samples were drawn from two sources: the first 160 participants of the ongoing ImmuneRACE study, and approximately 1,300 subjects contributed by 6 global collaborators. Sample metadata almost always included a de-identified subject ID, COVID-19 status, age in years and sex. HLA class I and class II types, where available, came from metadata supplied by the sample provider rather than from assay-based typing.

Findings and caveats that apply to the study as a whole: The amount of clinical and demographic metadata varied by source and participant and was provided uncurated.

In the prospective study, participants were about 18 to 100 years old, resided in about two dozen geographic areas of the United States, and were enrolled through a virtual design. In the prospective study, participants were assigned to cohorts based on the clinical history participants reported in a screening survey and a study questionnaire. A participant counted as exposed if, within 2 weeks of entering the study, that participant had been in contact with someone who had a PCR-confirmed or clinician-diagnosed COVID-19 case. Mobile phlebotomists in the prospective study collected whole blood, serum and a nasopharyngeal or oropharyngeal swab from every participant. Additional blood draws and questionnaires over an approximately two-month period could optionally be provided by prospective study participants. Before DNA extraction, blood samples from the prospective study were shipped at room temperature or frozen.

The germline V gene specifies SGHTA as CDR1 and FQGTGA as CDR2. Trimming takes 4 bases off V and 6 bases off J; junction bases not matched to a gene: 6. The CDR3 runs 13 amino acids, cysteine and phenylalanine included. Only CDR3 DNA remains: 39 bases, in frame from the first base. This TCR was sampled from a middle-aged woman who had been exposed to COVID-19. This receptor chain uses TRBV7-3 and TRBJ2-7; the junction holds 7 bases that match TRBD1. Sequencing used PBMCs or T cells enriched from blood (not recorded which). The CDR3 protein: CASSYSTGSEQYF. In nucleotide form, the sequence is TGTGCCAGCAGCTACTCGACAGGGAGCGAGCAGTACTTC.